The 5 T cell receptor beta chains below come from one sample, sequenced in a study of post-analysis software for immune sequencing data. For these receptors, no antigen is known. Whole-study results and caveats: TRBV5-6, TRBV5-1 and TRBV20-1 belonged to a set of roughly five TRBV segments that were more frequent in patients than controls.

TCR beta libraries were prepared from cDNA with unique molecular identifiers. MiXCR was run by TCRdb on the PCR reads, yielding one entry per CDR3 protein. There are 800,000 to 950,000 distinct CDR3 sequences in the sample; roughly 50% occur only once, and 4% to 5.5% lies in the top ten. Specimen: blood. All receptors derive from a girl aged 10 to 17 with multiple sclerosis.

CDR3 loop: CASSSNRGSGAETQYF. The CDR3 DNA sequence: TGTGCCAGCAGCTCCAACCGAGGGTCCGGGGCGGAGACCCAGTACTTC. This chain uses TRBV3-1 with TRBJ2-5; D possibly matches TRBD1 or TRBD2 (5 bases each). CDR3 size: 16 residues. Per the germline V gene, CDR1 is LGHDT and CDR2 is YNNKEL (reference sequence). The V gene lost 5 bases and the J gene lost 5 bases, with 21 bases spanning the gap.

V gene TRBV29-1 combines with J gene TRBJ2-1; 8 bases fit TRBD2. There are 18 residues in the CDR3. V shed 3 bases, J shed 4 bases, and the junction held 17 bases outside the gene matches. Germline-derived CDR1 and CDR2 are SQVTM and ANQGSEA. Here the CDR3 reads CSVDGSSGREAPYNEQFF. CDR3 sequence (DNA): TGCAGCGTTGATGGGAGCTCCGGGCGGGAGGCCCCGTACAATGAGCAGTTCTTC.

This chain uses TRBV20-1 with TRBJ2-5; D possibly corresponds to TRBD1 (6 bases). The CDR3 runs to 13 residues. V lost 6 bases to trimming and J lost 0 bases, with 11 bases between them. Looked up from germline, CDR1 is DFQATT and CDR2 is SNEGSKA (reference sequence). CDR3 in amino acids: CSASRTDQETQYF. CDR3 coding DNA: TGCAGTGCGAGCAGGACAGACCAAGAGACCCAGTACTTC.

The chain has TRBV20-1 and TRBJ2-7; 8 bases are shared with TRBD2. Losses at the gene ends were 3 bases for V and 7 bases for J; bases not matched to a gene: 8. In germline, CDR1 is DFQATT, CDR2 SNEGSKA (reference sequence). The CDR3 has 13 residues. CDR3 residues: CSASGGANNEQYF. The CDR3 nucleotides are TGCAGTGCTAGCGGGGGGGCCAACAATGAGCAGTACTTC.

This sequence joins TRBV29-1 and TRBJ2-7, with a weak D call TRBD1 (6 bases). The V gene lost 4 bases and the J gene lost 4 bases, with 14 bases spanning the gap. Germline values: CDR1 SQVTM, CDR2 ANQGSEA. The CDR3 has 13 amino acids. The CDR3 DNA is TGCAGCGTTGCCTTCAGGGGAAGGTACGAGCAGTACTTC. As protein: CSVAFRGRYEQYF.